These 31 T cell receptor beta chains share one sample of origin, sequenced in a study of long-term antiretroviral therapy in people with HIV. Running of the v3.0 immunoSEQ assay took place at survey level. TCRdb's table, derived via immunoSEQ multiplex PCR, lists solely in-frame clones and lacks some. The table has about 21,000 clones, roughly 84% seen once; the top ten hold over 8%. Sequences were derived from unsorted PBMCs, sampled at the start of antiretroviral therapy. The receptors here all came from a man in his fifties or sixties with HIV.

With regard to this clone: In the same sample, other DNA sequences code for this CDR3. The CDR3 region has the DNA TGTGCCAGCAGCCTCGACGGGAACTATGGCTACACCTTC. It yields the protein CASSLDGNYGYTF. The chain uses TRBV6-6 and TRBJ1-2; D not certain. The CDR3 runs to 13 residues. Germline V gives CDR1 MNHNY, CDR2 SVGAGI (reference sequence). The ends were cut back, 6 bases at V and 2 bases at J, with 10 bases in the middle.

A few counts support this clone. The rearrangement links TRBV7-9 to TRBJ1-4; D unclear. The CDR3 has 15 amino acids. The V gene lost 5 bases and the J gene lost 4 bases, with 14 bases spanning the gap. The germline CDR1 and CDR2 sequences are SEHNR and FQNEAQ (reference sequence). CDR3 DNA sequence: TGTGCCAGCAGCCCTCCGGGATTTGGTAATGAAAAACTGTTTTTT. This gives the protein CASSPPGFGNEKLFF.

The chain uses TRBV5-1 and TRBJ1-1; no clear D gene. The length of the CDR3 is 15 residues. V lost 0 bases and J 3 bases, leaving 12 bases between the germline ends. Looked up from germline, CDR1 is SGHRS and CDR2 is YFSETQ. CDR3 loop: CASSLDPKAYTEAFF. The CDR3 nucleotides are TGCGCCAGCAGCTTGGACCCGAAGGCTTACACTGAAGCTTTCTTT.

This clone was found a few times. The rearrangement joins TRBV10-2 to TRBJ1-5; D ambiguous. The CDR3 is 14 residues long. The V and J ends lost 0 bases and 4 bases respectively, with 7 bases between them. Germline-derived CDR1 and CDR2 are WSHSY and SAAADI. CDR3 DNA sequence: TGCGCCAGCAGTGAGTCAGCAGAGAATCAGCCCCAGCATTTT. Amino acid sequence: CASSESAENQPQHF.

The chain recombines TRBV11-2 with TRBJ2-7; TRBD1 might be the D (5 bases). From germline, CDR1 is SGHAT and CDR2 FQNNGV. The CDR3 covers 14 residues. Trimming left V 5 bases short and J 2 bases short, with 13 bases between. CDR3: CASSPPDITYEQYF. CDR3 in DNA: TGTGCCAGCAGCCCACCGGACATAACCTACGAGCAGTACTTC.

The sample holds a few counts of this clone. Other nucleotide sequences from this sample produce the same CDR3. In DNA form, the CDR3 reads TGTGCCAGTAGGACACAGGGGGCTGGAAACACCATATATTTT. This codes for CASRTQGAGNTIYF. The V and J genes are TRBV19 and TRBJ1-3; 8 positions match TRBD1. Germline trimming cut 6 bases from V and 2 bases from J; bases unmatched to any gene: 3. Germline V CDR1 and CDR2: LNHDA, SQIVND (reference sequence). This CDR3 spans 14 amino acids.

This rearrangement joins TRBV7-8 to TRBJ2-1; 7 bases are shared with TRBD2. The germline gives CDR1 SGHVS, CDR2 FQNEAQ. The CDR3 is made up of 16 amino acids. J was trimmed by 7 bases and V by 4 bases; bases with no gene match: 13. The CDR3 loop reads CASSSNERERLNEQFF. The DNA of the CDR3 is TGTGCCAGCAGCTCCAACGAGCGGGAAAGATTGAATGAGCAGTTCTTC.

The chain has TRBV7-9 and TRBJ2-2, with a weak D call TRBD1 (6 bases). This CDR3 has 14 amino acids. Looked up from germline, CDR1 is SEHNR and CDR2 is FQNEAQ (reference sequence). V lost 5 bases, J lost 7 bases, and 14 bases lay in between. CDR3 protein: CASSLDSYSGELFF. The CDR3, as DNA: TGTGCCAGCAGCCTGGACAGCTATAGCGGGGAGCTGTTTTTT.

This clone was counted once. The genes are TRBV4-3 and TRBJ1-1; 7 bases fit TRBD1. Germline V gene sequence: CDR1 LGHNA, CDR2 YSLEER. With 9 bases clipped from V and 3 bases from J, the junction kept 4 bases outside the gene matches. CDR3 length: 12 residues. CDR3 sequence reads: CASSTGDTEAFF. The DNA for the CDR3 is TGCGCCAGTTCTACAGGGGACACTGAAGCTTTCTTT.

The rearrangement joins TRBV4-1 to TRBJ1-1; a weak D match, TRBD1 (5 bases). Germline lookup yields CDR1 MGHRA and CDR2 YSYEKL. With 2 bases removed from V and 5 bases from J, the gap between germline ends came to 9 bases. CDR3 length: 13 residues. This chain's CDR3 is CASSQSPGTEAFF. The CDR3 region has the DNA TGCGCCAGCAGCCAATCCCCAGGGACTGAAGCTTTCTTT.

The table lists this clone with a few counts. This rearrangement joins TRBV4-3 to TRBJ2-2, with TRBD2 matching 9 bases. V trimming: 0 bases; J trimming: 6 bases; junction bases outside the gene matches: 11. The germline gives CDR1 LGHNA, CDR2 YSLEER. The CDR3 covers 18 residues. The CDR3 spells CASSQEWPAGGSSGELFF. The DNA for the CDR3 is TGCGCCAGCAGCCAAGAGTGGCCAGCGGGAGGATCTTCCGGGGAGCTGTTTTTT.

The V gene is TRBV20-1, the J gene TRBJ1-1; D uncertain. The V and J ends lost 6 bases and 0 bases respectively, with 5 bases between them. Germline values: CDR1 DFQATT, CDR2 SNEGSKA (reference sequence). CDR3 length equals 11 residues. CDR3: CSAQLNTEAFF. The CDR3 nucleotides are TGCAGTGCGCAATTGAACACTGAAGCTTTCTTT.

The CDR3 protein is CATSTYSQGLWYF. CDR3 in DNA: TGTGCCACCAGCACGTACAGCCAGGGCCTTTGGTACTTC. This chain joins TRBV15 and TRBJ2-5; the D gene is possibly TRBD1 (5 bases). CDR1 and CDR2 from the germline V gene are LNHNV and YYDKDF (reference sequence). This CDR3 has 13 residues. Trimming shortened V by 4 bases and J by 13 bases, and 19 bases separated the two germline ends.

Only a few counts were recorded for this clone. The rearrangement uses TRBV25-1 and TRBJ1-6; unclear D gene. The CDR3 has 12 amino acids. Trimming left V 3 bases short and J 7 bases short, with 4 bases between. The germline V gene has CDR1 MGHDK and CDR2 SYGVNS. The CDR3 region is CASSDTNSPLHF. The CDR3 coding sequence is TGTGCCAGCAGTGATACCAATTCACCCCTCCACTTT.

J is TRBJ1-5 and V is TRBV19; D is uncertain. Trimming removed 7 bases from V and 5 bases from J, with 9 bases in between. Germline lookup yields CDR1 LNHDA and CDR2 SQIVND (reference sequence). CDR3 length equals 12 residues. The CDR3 is CASTLGYQPQHF. CDR3 nucleotide sequence: TGTGCCAGTACCCTGGGTTATCAGCCCCAGCATTTT.

The V and J genes are TRBV9 and TRBJ1-5, with 8 bases that match TRBD1. V was clipped by 0 bases and J by 4 bases; unmatched bases: 0. The CDR3 runs 14 residues. CDR1 and CDR2 from the germline V gene are SGDLS and YYNGEE. Here the CDR3 DNA reads TGTGCCAGCAGCGTAGGGACAGGGAATCAGCCCCAGCATTTT. It yields the protein CASSVGTGNQPQHF.

The chain combines TRBV28 with TRBJ2-4, with D perhaps given as TRBD1 or TRBD2 (5 bases each). This CDR3 has 16 amino acids. Trimming removed 1 base at V and 2 bases at J, with 12 bases between. Germline V gene data show CDR1 as MDHEN and CDR2 as SYDVKM. The CDR3 region is CASSLFRGVTKNIQYF. Written as DNA, the CDR3 is TGTGCCAGCAGTTTATTTAGGGGAGTAACCAAAAACATTCAGTACTTC.

The chain combines TRBV19 with TRBJ1-2, with D possibly being TRBD1 (5 bases). V was trimmed by 3 bases and J by 8 bases, leaving 19 bases between them. There are 15 residues in the CDR3. CDR1 is LNHDA, CDR2 SQIVND, per germline (reference sequence). The CDR3 loop reads CASSMGRVRELGYTF. The CDR3 DNA follows: TGTGCCAGTAGTATGGGCAGGGTTCGGGAGTTGGGCTACACCTTC.

This clone was seen a few times. The chain employs TRBV6-6 and TRBJ2-1; D remains unclear. Deletions cut 0 bases from V and 8 bases from J, with 11 bases between. The CDR3 is 14 amino acids. Germline-derived CDR1 and CDR2 are MNHNY and SVGAGI (reference sequence). The CDR3 DNA reads TGTGCCAGCAGTTACTCGATTGCCCCCCATGAGCAGTTCTTC. Translation gives CASSYSIAPHEQFF.

This clone was detected only once. The chain recombines TRBV6-6 with TRBJ2-7, with D possibly being TRBD1 (6 bases). The germline gives CDR1 MNHNY, CDR2 SVGAGI (reference sequence). Trimming cost V 0 bases and J 2 bases, with 11 bases left between them. The CDR3 is 15 amino acids. The CDR3 is CASSYSPGQTYEQYF. In DNA, the CDR3 is TGTGCCAGCAGTTACTCCCCGGGACAAACCTACGAGCAGTACTTC.

The rearrangement uses TRBV29-1 and TRBJ1-1; no definite D call. There are 16 residues in the CDR3. V lost 0 bases, J lost 1 base, and 15 bases lay in between. Germline CDR1 and CDR2: SQVTM and ANQGSEA. CDR3 nucleotides: TGCAGCGTTGAAGAGGGTAGCCCGGCGGGGAACACTGAAGCTTTCTTT. It yields the protein CSVEEGSPAGNTEAFF.

This chain connects TRBV7-8 to TRBJ1-1; TRBD1 is a possible D gene (6 bases). Trimming took off 5 bases at V and 5 bases at J, with 24 bases between the two ends. This CDR3 spans 17 amino acids. The germline V gene has CDR1 SGHVS and CDR2 FQNEAQ. For the CDR3, the DNA is TGTGCCAGCAGCACCAGGGGATTTGGGGTGGGGGGGACTGAAGCTTTCTTT. Its protein is CASSTRGFGVGGTEAFF. The variable domain in full, with the rest retrieved from reference TRBV7-8 and TRBJ1-1, is GAGVSQSPRYKVAKRGQDVALRCDPISGHVSLFWYQQALGQGPEFLTYFQNEAQLDKSGLPSDRFFAERPEGSVSTLKIQRTQQEDSAVYLCASSTRGFGVGGTEAFFGQGTRLTVV.

The chain is built from TRBV2 and TRBJ2-3, with 7 bases aligning to TRBD2. This CDR3 has 13 amino acids. With 6 bases clipped from V and 5 bases from J, the junction kept 5 bases outside the gene matches. The germline CDR1 and CDR2 sequences are SNHLY and FYNNEI. CDR3 sequence reads: CASRTGGGDTQYF. In DNA form, the CDR3 reads TGTGCCAGCAGGACGGGGGGTGGAGATACGCAGTATTTT.

V usage is TRBV30 and J usage is TRBJ2-7; 9 bases map to TRBD1. Losses at the gene ends were 0 bases for V and 5 bases for J; bases not matched to a gene: 5. The germline gives CDR1 GTSNPN, CDR2 SVGIG (reference sequence). This CDR3 has 14 residues. This CDR3 is CAWSVLTGGNEQYF. The CDR3 DNA is TGTGCCTGGAGTGTACTGACAGGGGGTAACGAGCAGTACTTC.

The V call is TRBV28, the J call TRBJ2-7; possibly TRBD1 for D (6 bases). The CDR3 covers 14 residues. Germline CDR1 and CDR2: MDHEN and SYDVKM. V shed 0 bases and J shed 3 bases, with 9 bases lying between them. In nucleotides, the CDR3 is TGTGCCAGCAGTTTATGGGACAGCTACTACGAGCAGTACTTC. The encoded protein is CASSLWDSYYEQYF. Using reference TRBV28 and TRBJ2-7 for the parts outside the CDR3, the full variable domain is DVKVTQSSRYLVKRTGEKVFLECVQDMDHENMFWYRQDPGLGLRLIYFSYDVKMKEKGDIPEGYSVSREKKERFSLILESASTNQTSMYLCASSLWDSYYEQYFGPGTRLTVT.

The genes are TRBV15 and TRBJ1-2, with D hard to call. The CDR3 spans 12 residues. V shed 5 bases and J shed 4 bases, with 8 bases lying between them. Germline V lookup: CDR1 LNHNV, CDR2 YYDKDF (reference sequence). The CDR3 loop reads CATSPGGYGYTF. In nucleotides, the CDR3 is TGTGCCACCAGCCCGGGCGGCTATGGCTACACCTTC.

The J gene is TRBJ1-1, the V gene TRBV4-3; D unresolved. The germline gives CDR1 LGHNA, CDR2 YSLEER. The CDR3 is made up of 14 amino acids. Trimming removed 0 bases from V and 1 base from J, with 6 bases in between. CDR3 amino acids: CASSQDTGNTEAFF. For the CDR3, the DNA is TGCGCCAGCAGCCAAGATACCGGGAACACTGAAGCTTTCTTT.

The chain links TRBV6-5 to TRBJ2-5, with D maybe TRBD1 (6 bases). V was clipped by 4 bases and J by 4 bases, with 10 bases between them. CDR1 and CDR2 from the germline V gene are MNHEY and SVGAGI. This CDR3 is built from 13 residues. In DNA, the CDR3 is TGTGCCAGCAGTTGGGCAGGGGTAGAGACCCAGTACTTC. Protein sequence: CASSWAGVETQYF.

V gene TRBV25-1 combines with J gene TRBJ1-4, with D perhaps TRBD1 (5 bases). CDR1 is MGHDK, CDR2 SYGVNS, per germline. This CDR3 spans 17 amino acids. V was cut by 0 bases and J by 7 bases, with 18 bases left in between. In nucleotides, the CDR3 is TGTGCCAGCAGTGAATACTCCTCCCGGGACTGGAGTGAAAAACTGTTTTTT. Translation: CASSEYSSRDWSEKLFF.

The gene calls are TRBV4-1 and TRBJ2-3; weak D call: TRBD1 (6 bases). Trimming removed 4 bases at V and 6 bases at J, with 17 bases between. This CDR3 is built from 15 residues. Germline V gives CDR1 MGHRA, CDR2 YSYEKL. This chain's CDR3 is CASSPQGPWTDTQYF. CDR3 sequence (DNA): TGCGCCAGCAGCCCTCAGGGGCCTTGGACGGATACGCAGTATTTT.

The chain couples TRBV6-5 to TRBJ2-5; tentatively, D is TRBD2 (6 bases). Germline loops: CDR1 MNHEY, CDR2 SVGAGI. V shed 8 bases and J shed 0 bases, with 16 bases lying between them. The CDR3 is 15 amino acids. The CDR3 region is CASRRGGADQETQYF. The CDR3 DNA reads as TGTGCCAGCCGTCGAGGAGGGGCGGACCAAGAGACCCAGTACTTC.